The 9 T cell receptor beta chains presented below share a single source sample, sequenced in a study of metastatic and nonmetastatic thyroid tumors. All patients were treatment-naive before thyroid surgery. TCRdb reanalyzed the PCR reads with MiXCR. The table shows 20,000 to 25,000 clones, with approximately 11% occurring only once. The sample taken for sequencing was blood. These receptors originate from a female donor with papillary thyroid cancer or a benign thyroid nodule (not recorded which). Some clones in this sample may be carry-over from other donors' samples.

The gene calls are TRBV6-5 and TRBJ2-1; D possibly corresponds to TRBD1 (6 bases). In germline, CDR1 is MNHEY, CDR2 SVGAGI. The CDR3 covers 16 residues. Trimming removed 0 bases at V and 5 bases at J, with 14 bases between. CDR3 coding DNA: TGTGCCAGCAGTTACTCTCAGGGACAAAACCACAATGAGCAGTTCTTC. It translates to CASSYSQGQNHNEQFF.

This clone appeared many times. The chain employs TRBV3-1 and TRBJ2-7; D not resolved. The V and J ends lost 0 bases and 3 bases respectively, with 6 bases between them. Germline CDR1 is LGHDT and CDR2 is YNNKEL (reference sequence). The CDR3 runs to 13 residues. This chain's CDR3 is CASSQENNYEQYF. CDR3 nucleotide sequence: TGTGCCAGCAGCCAAGAGAACAACTACGAGCAGTACTTC.

With respect to this clone: It is likely a read error, because the conserved phenylalanine at the end of the CDR3 is missing. The rearrangement uses TRBV28 and TRBJ2-2; 7 nucleotides line up with TRBD2. The germline gives CDR1 MDHEN, CDR2 SYDVKM. The CDR3 extends over 15 amino acids. V gave up 5 bases and J gave up 6 bases; unmatched junction bases: 9. For the CDR3, the DNA is TGTGCCAGCAGTCTACGGAGTCGGGGGGCCGGGGAGCTGTTTTCT. Its protein is CASSLRSRGAGELFS.

This clone was recorded at least ten times. The V call is TRBV20-1, the J call TRBJ2-7; 7 nucleotides agree with TRBD2. V lost 5 bases and J lost 2; bases outside the gene matches: 9. The CDR3 contains 14 residues. CDR1 is DFQATT and CDR2 is SNEGSKA in the germline V gene (reference sequence). In nucleotides, the CDR3 is TGCAGTGCTGAGCTTGCTAGCGGCCCCTACGAGCAGTACTTC. Protein product: CSAELASGPYEQYF.

This clone occurred many times. The chain is built from TRBV20-1 and TRBJ2-3; 8 bases are shared with TRBD2. CDR3 size: 16 residues. V lost 1 base to trimming and J lost 5 bases; unmatched junction nucleotides: 11. The germline V gene has CDR1 DFQATT and CDR2 SNEGSKA (reference sequence). The CDR3 nucleotides read TGCAGTGCTAGAGTGTGGGGACTAGAGTGGGTAGATACGCAGTATTTT. Residues: CSARVWGLEWVDTQYF.

This clone showed up many times. Other DNA sequences from this sample encode an identical CDR3 as well. The J gene is TRBJ2-3, the V gene TRBV6-1, with 8 bases fitting TRBD2. The ends lost 3 bases at V and 10 bases at J; junction bases unmatched: 6. The germline CDR1 and CDR2 sequences are MNHNS and SASEGT. The CDR3 is made up of 13 amino acids. This CDR3 is CASSESGSGPQYF. The DNA of the CDR3 is TGTGCCAGCAGTGAGAGCGGGAGTGGACCGCAGTATTTT.

By sample share, this clone is medium-sized. The chain has TRBV6-5 and TRBJ2-1; maybe TRBD1 (5 bases). Trimming cost V 0 bases and J 10 bases, with 13 bases left between them. Germline CDR1 and CDR2: MNHEY and SVGAGI. CDR3 length equals 14 residues. The CDR3 reads CASSYSSTGNEQFF. The CDR3 nucleotides read TGTGCCAGCAGTTACTCGAGTACAGGAAACGAGCAGTTCTTC.

About this clone: A much larger clone differs by one base, so this may be a read error. Other nucleotide sequences in the sample specify the same CDR3. The chain is built from TRBV29-1 and TRBJ1-2, with 8 bases fitting TRBD1. The CDR3 contains 14 residues. V was pared by 5 bases and J by 4 bases, with 9 bases of the junction left unmatched. Germline loops: CDR1 SQVTM, CDR2 ANQGSEA. CDR3 in amino acids: CSVSLGTGGYGYTF. CDR3 coding DNA: TGCAGCGTTAGTTTAGGTACAGGGGGCTATGGCTACACCTTC.

Many counts were recorded for this clone. V and J are TRBV6-1 and TRBJ1-1; tentatively, D is TRBD1 (5 bases). Trimming cost V 6 bases and J 1 base, with 18 bases left between them. Per the germline V gene, CDR1 is MNHNS and CDR2 is SASEGT. CDR3 size: 16 residues. The CDR3 nucleotides are TGTGCCAGCAGCCGAATACCGGACATCCCGAACACTGAAGCTTTCTTT. Protein: CASSRIPDIPNTEAFF.